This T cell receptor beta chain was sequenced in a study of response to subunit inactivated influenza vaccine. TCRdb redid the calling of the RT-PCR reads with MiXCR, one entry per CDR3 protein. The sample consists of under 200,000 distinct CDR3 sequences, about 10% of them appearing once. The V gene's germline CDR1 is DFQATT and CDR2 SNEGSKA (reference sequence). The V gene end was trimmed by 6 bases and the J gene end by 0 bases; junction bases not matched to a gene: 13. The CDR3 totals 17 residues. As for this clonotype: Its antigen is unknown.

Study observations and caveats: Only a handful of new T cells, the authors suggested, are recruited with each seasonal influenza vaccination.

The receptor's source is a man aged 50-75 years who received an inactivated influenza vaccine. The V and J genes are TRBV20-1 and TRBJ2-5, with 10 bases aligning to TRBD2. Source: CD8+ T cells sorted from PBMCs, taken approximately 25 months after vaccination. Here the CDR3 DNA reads TGCAGTGCCCACCCCCTGCGGCTAGCGGGGGACCAAGAGACCCAGTACTTC. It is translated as CSAHPLRLAGDQETQYF.